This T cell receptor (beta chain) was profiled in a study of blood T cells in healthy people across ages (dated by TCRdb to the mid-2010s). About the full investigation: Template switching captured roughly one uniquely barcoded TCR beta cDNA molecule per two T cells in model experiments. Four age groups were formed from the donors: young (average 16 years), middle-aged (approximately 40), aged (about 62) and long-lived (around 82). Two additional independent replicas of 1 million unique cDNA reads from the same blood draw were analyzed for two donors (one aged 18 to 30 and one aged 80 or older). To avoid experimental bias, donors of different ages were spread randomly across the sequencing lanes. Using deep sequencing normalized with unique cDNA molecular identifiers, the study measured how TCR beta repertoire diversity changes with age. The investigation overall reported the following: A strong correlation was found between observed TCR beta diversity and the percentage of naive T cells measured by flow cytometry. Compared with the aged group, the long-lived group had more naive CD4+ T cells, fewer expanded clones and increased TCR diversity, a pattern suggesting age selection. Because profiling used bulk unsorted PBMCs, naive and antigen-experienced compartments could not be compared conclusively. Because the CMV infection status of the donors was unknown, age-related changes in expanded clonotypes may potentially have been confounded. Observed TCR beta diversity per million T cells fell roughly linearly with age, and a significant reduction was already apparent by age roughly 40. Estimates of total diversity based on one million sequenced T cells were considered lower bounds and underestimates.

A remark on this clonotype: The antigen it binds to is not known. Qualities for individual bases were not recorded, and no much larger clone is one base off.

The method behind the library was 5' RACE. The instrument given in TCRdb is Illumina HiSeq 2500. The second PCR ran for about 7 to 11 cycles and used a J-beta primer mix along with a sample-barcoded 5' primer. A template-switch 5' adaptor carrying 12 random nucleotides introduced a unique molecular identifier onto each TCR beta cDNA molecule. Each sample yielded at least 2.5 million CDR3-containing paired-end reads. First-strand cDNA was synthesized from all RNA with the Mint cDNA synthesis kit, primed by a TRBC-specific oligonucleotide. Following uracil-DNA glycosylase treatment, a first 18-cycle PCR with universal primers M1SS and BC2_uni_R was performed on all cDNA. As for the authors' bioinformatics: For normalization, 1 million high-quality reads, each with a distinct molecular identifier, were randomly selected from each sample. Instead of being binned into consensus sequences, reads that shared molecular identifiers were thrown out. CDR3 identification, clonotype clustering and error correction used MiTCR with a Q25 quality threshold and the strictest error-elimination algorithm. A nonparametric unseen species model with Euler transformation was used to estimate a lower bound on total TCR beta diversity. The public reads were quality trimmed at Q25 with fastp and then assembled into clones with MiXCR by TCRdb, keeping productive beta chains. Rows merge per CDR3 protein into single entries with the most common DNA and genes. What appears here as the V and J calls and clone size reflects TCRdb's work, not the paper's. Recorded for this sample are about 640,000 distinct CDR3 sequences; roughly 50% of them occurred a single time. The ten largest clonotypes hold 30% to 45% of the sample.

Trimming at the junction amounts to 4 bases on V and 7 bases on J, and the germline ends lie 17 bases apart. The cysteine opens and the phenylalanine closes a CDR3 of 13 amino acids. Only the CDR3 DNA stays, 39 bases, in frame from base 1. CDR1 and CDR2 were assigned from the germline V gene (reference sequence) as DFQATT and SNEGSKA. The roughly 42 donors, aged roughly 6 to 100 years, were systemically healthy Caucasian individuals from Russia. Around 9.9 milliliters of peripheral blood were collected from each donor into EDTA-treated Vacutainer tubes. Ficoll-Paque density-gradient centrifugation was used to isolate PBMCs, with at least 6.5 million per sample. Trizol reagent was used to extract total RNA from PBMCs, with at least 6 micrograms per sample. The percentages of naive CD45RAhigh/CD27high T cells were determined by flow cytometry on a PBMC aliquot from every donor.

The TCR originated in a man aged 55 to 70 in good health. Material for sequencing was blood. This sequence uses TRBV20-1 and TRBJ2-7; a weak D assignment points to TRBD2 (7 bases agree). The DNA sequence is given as TGCAGTGCTAAATCGGGGGGCATCGGGGAGCAGTACTTC. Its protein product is CSAKSGGIGEQYF.